This TCR beta chain is from a study of human T cells and chemical hapten exposure. Ten or more counts support this clonotype. Sample time point: patch test 2, 6 weeks after DPC sensitization. Treatment indicated: therapeutic diphenylcyclopropenone sensitization with weekly scalp DPC. CDR1 is MNHNS and CDR2 is SASEGT in the germline V gene. CDR3 length equals 15 residues. The V end was cut by 4 bases, the J end by 4 bases, with 16 bases between. Individual cDNA molecules had unique molecular identifiers attached to them by the library. TCRdb reprocessed the RACE reads with MiXCR, giving one entry per CDR3 protein. The sample has around 75,000 distinct CDR3 sequences, about 9.4% seen once; the top ten hold about 6.9%.

The source is a woman aged 45-65 years with alopecia areata. Some clones in this sample may be carry-over from other donors' samples. This specimen consisted of whole blood, obtained in connection with sensitization to the hapten diphenylcyclopropenone (DPC). This chain connects TRBV6-1 to TRBJ1-1; D possibly corresponds to TRBD1 (6 bases). This chain's CDR3 is CASSGAAGHGTEAFF. CDR3 DNA sequence: TGTGCCAGCAGTGGGGCCGCGGGACACGGCACTGAAGCTTTCTTT.